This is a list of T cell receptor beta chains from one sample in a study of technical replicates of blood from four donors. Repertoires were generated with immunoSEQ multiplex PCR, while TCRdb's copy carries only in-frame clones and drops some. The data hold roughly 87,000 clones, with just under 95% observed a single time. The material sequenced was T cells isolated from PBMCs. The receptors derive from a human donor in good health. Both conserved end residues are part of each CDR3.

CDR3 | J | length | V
CASSQETSGGDLAYEQYF | TRBJ2-7 | 18 | TRBV4-1
CASSVSWNRVNTEAFF | TRBJ1-1 | 16 | TRBV9
CASSSTGVNYEQYF | TRBJ2-7 | 14 | TRBV6-6
CASSVVFNGDRNNSPLHF | TRBJ1-6 | 18 | TRBV9
CASSYSGQADQPQHF | TRBJ1-5 | 15 | TRBV6-5
CASSLEGTGTTYEQYF | TRBJ2-7 | 16 | TRBV11-2
CASSQEDRVKLSYEQYF | TRBJ2-7 | 17 | TRBV4-2
CASSLEGTALYNEQFF | TRBJ2-1 | 16 | TRBV5-5
CASSERDRGREQYF | TRBJ2-7 | 14 | TRBV6-1
CASSLAWDRNTEAFF | TRBJ1-1 | 15 | TRBV7-9
CASSSQRVSSDTQYF | TRBJ2-3 | 15 | TRBV5-1
CASSYHDRDIAQAFF | TRBJ1-1 | 15 | TRBV7-2
CASSLPGSNAEAFF | TRBJ1-1 | 14 | TRBV5-1
CASSLSGATNTGELFF | TRBJ2-2 | 16 | TRBV7-9
CASRTTGQTSYTF | TRBJ1-2 | 13 | TRBV5-1
CASSLGWTRPYNEQFF | TRBJ2-1 | 16 | TRBV27
CASSVGDEQYF | TRBJ2-7 | 11 | TRBV7-9
CASNFGVDTDEAFF | TRBJ1-1 | 14 | TRBV7-9
CSVGQDSYEQYF | TRBJ2-7 | 12 | TRBV29-1
CASSSTGDTLLLSYEQYF | TRBJ2-7 | 18 | TRBV27
CASSATSGEGETQYF | TRBJ2-5 | 15 | TRBV7-6
CASRRGQVGVREKLFF | TRBJ1-4 | 16 | TRBV27
CASSLAGYGYTF | TRBJ1-2 | 12 | TRBV27
CASSPVSASGSIPYEQYF | TRBJ2-7 | 18 | TRBV18
CATIKREGPGELFF | TRBJ2-2 | 14 | TRBV2
CASSSIRLAGPDEQYF | TRBJ2-7 | 16 | TRBV5-6
CASSPREVDTEAFF | TRBJ1-1 | 14 | TRBV18
CASSLIGHTGELFF | TRBJ2-2 | 14 | TRBV5-4
CASSLGQTTNTQYF | TRBJ2-3 | 14 | TRBV9
CASREPRDRDGYTF | TRBJ1-2 | 14 | TRBV6-4
CASSQAGFDTEAFF | TRBJ1-1 | 14 | TRBV4-1
CASSGGQGEDEQFF | TRBJ2-1 | 14 | TRBV13
CASSTHRDTDTQYF | TRBJ2-3 | 14 | TRBV9
CASSAPGQGNSNYGYTF | TRBJ1-2 | 17 | TRBV25-1
CASSYGGMNTEAFF | TRBJ1-1 | 14 | TRBV6-5
CASSQDLRQGSGYTF | TRBJ1-2 | 15 | TRBV4-1
CASSDQAGGGGIQYF | TRBJ2-4 | 15 | TRBV6-1
CASRYGEDNYEQYF | TRBJ2-7 | 14 | TRBV4-1
CASSLGLDNYEQYF | TRBJ2-7 | 14 | TRBV5-1
CASSAYTSGGGEKLFF | TRBJ1-4 | 16 | TRBV25-1
CASSFPAGLSYEQYF | TRBJ2-7 | 15 | TRBV5-6
CAWSVTSNQPQHF | TRBJ1-5 | 13 | TRBV30
CASSYGTPLIDTQYF | TRBJ2-3 | 15 | TRBV6-5
CASRDSREELFF | TRBJ2-2 | 12 | TRBV5-4
CASSLLGEQFF | TRBJ2-1 | 11 | TRBV7-2
CASSQGRGNYEQYF | TRBJ2-7 | 14 | TRBV4-1
CASRAAPTGELFF | TRBJ2-2 | 13 | TRBV7-8
CASSDPGRSSTDTQYF | TRBJ2-3 | 16 | TRBV28
CASRSDTEAFF | TRBJ1-1 | 11 | TRBV7-9
CASSPPTTGWTWETQYF | TRBJ2-5 | 17 | TRBV18
CASSLGLAGDINEQFF | TRBJ2-1 | 16 | TRBV28
CASSTHRGGYGYTF | TRBJ1-2 | 14 | TRBV7-2
CASSVGALAGGPLRKETQYF | TRBJ2-5 | 20 | TRBV9